A selection of T cell receptor beta chains follows, all from one sample in a study of blood T cell repertoires in COVID-19. Assay: immunoSEQ multiplex PCR; the TCRdb copy retains only in-frame clones and omits some. The sample shows a few hundred thousand clones, more than 70% of them seen only once. Sequenced sample: peripheral blood. The receptors shown here come from a woman between 50 and 59 years old who had recovered from COVID-19. CDR3s include the opening cysteine and the closing phenylalanine or tryptophan. The order of the fields is D gene, V gene, J gene, CDR3 protein. A D gene is named only where the DNA matches it firmly.

>.|TRBV9|TRBJ1-3
CASSVGQGTGNTIYF
>.|TRBV6-2/TRBV6-3|TRBJ2-3
CASSLTAGTQYF
>TRBD2|TRBV29-1|TRBJ2-3
CSVRASGRIDTQYF
>.|TRBV7-8|TRBJ1-6
CASSPRDLSPLHF
>TRBD1|TRBV6-6|TRBJ1-2
CASSLRTGPMRGYTF
>TRBD1|TRBV3-1/TRBV3-2|TRBJ1-1
CASSQSPLTGAEAFF
>.|TRBV18|TRBJ1-3
CASSPLQKDSGNTIYF
>.|TRBV7-2|TRBJ1-5
CASSSTTVQPQHF
>TRBD2|TRBV6-5|TRBJ2-1
CASSLRGTSGADEQFF
>.|TRBV6-4|TRBJ2-3
CASRGSGGGGTDTQYF
>TRBD1|TRBV27|TRBJ1-1
CASLLYGGQENTEAFF
>TRBD2|TRBV4-2|TRBJ2-4
CASSQLAGGQVNIQYF
>TRBD1|TRBV27|TRBJ1-4
CASSKGASDEKLFF
>.|TRBV6-2/TRBV6-3|TRBJ1-1
CASSYSTASPLNTEAFF
>TRBD2|TRBV5-4|TRBJ2-1
CASSFLLAGDSYNEQFF
>TRBD1|TRBV7-9|TRBJ2-7
CASSSRGQASYEQYF
>.|TRBV7-6|TRBJ2-7
CASTMTVGTPGLDEQYF
>TRBD1|TRBV2|TRBJ2-5
CASSEGQGNEETQYF
>.|TRBV6-5|TRBJ1-1
CATAVPGNTEAFF
>.|TRBV19|TRBJ1-3
CASRTSDSGNTIYF
>.|TRBV7-9|TRBJ1-5
CASSPGVQDNQPQHF
>.|TRBV11-2|TRBJ2-2
CASSLLMNTGELFF
>.|TRBV3-1/TRBV3-2|TRBJ1-3
CASSQDPGGNTIYF
>TRBD2|TRBV4-3|TRBJ2-3
CASSQDAIRASGATDTQYF
>TRBD1|TRBV10-3|TRBJ2-5
CAISTGTGEETQYF
>TRBD1|TRBV7-9|TRBJ2-7
CASSLEGQGFAYEQYF
>TRBD1|TRBV11-2|TRBJ1-4
CASSRGTVRTNEKLFF
>.|TRBV11-2|TRBJ1-3
CASSFGQSGNTIYF
>TRBD1|TRBV3-1/TRBV3-2|TRBJ2-3
CASSQGQGAWTDTQYF
>TRBD1|TRBV7-7|TRBJ2-2
CASSPRTGGTGELFF
>.|TRBV7-9|TRBJ2-1
CASSLGAGLSEQFF
>TRBD2|TRBV11-3|TRBJ2-2
CASSLGTSRGELFF
>.|TRBV20-1|TRBJ2-5
CSASDWTNQETQYF
>TRBD1|TRBV6-2/TRBV6-3|TRBJ1-5
CASSRDRLGNQPQHF
>.|TRBV6-2/TRBV6-3|TRBJ1-6
CASSYTTGTNSPLHF
>.|TRBV6-2/TRBV6-3|TRBJ1-1
CASSLSTEAFF
>TRBD2|TRBV2|TRBJ2-5
CASSDATAGDRETQYF
>.|TRBV19|TRBJ2-2
CASRLGGELFF
>TRBD2|TRBV24-1|TRBJ2-5
CATSDYPSGESQYF
>TRBD1|TRBV7-2|TRBJ2-7
CASSIGQGRTYEQYF
>.|TRBV29-1|TRBJ1-1
CSVERQANTEAFF
>.|TRBV9|TRBJ2-1
CASSPQSDSSEFF
>.|TRBV28|TRBJ1-2
CASLGTGDGGRNYGYTF
>.|TRBV20-1|TRBJ2-7
CSPRQGDEQYF
>TRBD1|TRBV27|TRBJ2-5
CASSSRGLWETQYF
>.|TRBV6-2/TRBV6-3|TRBJ1-1
CASSYRGNTEAFF
>.|TRBV5-5|TRBJ2-6
CASSLNPHSGANVLTF
>TRBD1|TRBV7-2|TRBJ1-5
CASSGVLGGDQPQHF
>TRBD1|TRBV7-3|TRBJ2-1
CASSLRPGKGAGEQFF
>.|TRBV30|TRBJ1-4
CAWSTGGEKLFF
>.|TRBV30|TRBJ1-2
CAYIQNQDYGYTF
>TRBD2|TRBV11-2|TRBJ2-7
CASSSLLSGGVEQYF